These 20 T cell receptor beta chains came from one sample sequenced in a study of molecular identifiers for immune sequencing clone quantification (dated by TCRdb to between 2018 and 2020). Libraries came from PCR. TCRdb records Illumina HiSeq 4000 as the sequencer. TCRdb took the public reads, trimmed them with fastp at Q25, ran MiXCR for clone calling and kept in-frame beta chains. Each CDR3 protein gets just one entry, which takes the most common genes and DNA from the rows behind it. This sample gives more than 450,000 distinct CDR3 sequences in total; about 20% of them show up just once. Of the sample, around 0.84% is held by the ten largest clones. Sequenced: naive CD8+ T cells from blood, with Jurkat cell RNA spiked in. This specimen's cell subset or site label, interpreted: FACS-sorted CD8+CD4-CCR7+CD45RA+ naive T cells. Receptors originate from a human donor in good health. Some libraries in this study had Jurkat cell RNA spiked in.

This clonotype was seen repeatedly, ten times or more. This chain joins TRBV7-9 and TRBJ1-2, with no clear D. CDR1 and CDR2 (germline): SEHNR, FQNEAQ (reference sequence). Trimming shortened V by 0 bases and J by 2 bases, and 4 bases separated the two germline ends. This CDR3 region has 13 residues. CDR3 loop: CASSLAVNYGYTF. The CDR3, as DNA: TGTGCCAGCAGCTTAGCAGTAAACTATGGCTACACCTTC.

This clonotype has a count of ten or more. This chain uses TRBV19 with TRBJ2-7; 7 nucleotides agree with TRBD2. With 1 base clipped from V and 1 base from J, the junction kept 4 bases outside the gene matches. The CDR3 has 15 amino acids. CDR1 is LNHDA and CDR2 is SQIVND in the germline V gene (reference sequence). Here the CDR3 DNA reads TGTGCCAGTAGTATAGGTGGGAGGGCTTCCTACGAGCAGTACTTC. Protein product: CASSIGGRASYEQYF.

Turning to this clonotype: This could be a read error, since a much larger clone is one nucleotide away. The V and J genes are TRBV27 and TRBJ2-1; D not resolved. This CDR3 has 14 amino acids. CDR1 and CDR2 from the germline V gene are MNHEY and SMNVEV (reference sequence). Here the CDR3 reads CASTSPVAYNGQFF. CDR3 bases: TGTGCCAGCACCTCGCCCGTTGCCTACAATGGGCAGTTCTTC.

About this clonotype: The junction shows a germline mismatch at one end, possibly a read error. The J gene is TRBJ1-1, the V gene TRBV7-8, with a possible D match to TRBD1 (5 bases). The germline gives CDR1 SGHVS, CDR2 FQNEAQ. The CDR3 extends over 14 amino acids. The chain's CDR3 is CASSLSPGNAEAFF. Written as DNA, the CDR3 is TGTGCCAGCAGCTTATCGCCAGGGAACGCTGAAGCTTTCTTT. The entire variable domain, with the rest obtained from reference TRBV7-8 and TRBJ1-1, is as follows: GAGVSQSPRYKVAKRGQDVALRCDPISGHVSLFWYQQALGQGPEFLTYFQNEAQLDKSGLPSDRFFAERPEGSVSTLKIQRTQQEDSAVYLCASSLSPGNAEAFFGQGTRLTVV.

This clonotype was seen many times. The chain carries TRBV4-1 and TRBJ2-3; 14 nucleotides agree with TRBD2. CDR3 length equals 16 residues. Germline CDR1 reads MGHRA; CDR2 reads YSYEKL. Trimming at V came to 4 bases and at J to 5 bases, leaving 5 bases not matched to a gene. The CDR3 DNA reads TGCGCCAGCAGCCTCTCCGGGACTAGCGGGGGAGATACGCAGTATTTT. This encodes CASSLSGTSGGDTQYF.

The chain recombines TRBV4-1 with TRBJ2-5; maybe TRBD1 (6 bases). The ends were cut back, 0 bases at V and 5 bases at J, with 13 bases in the middle. This CDR3 has 15 amino acids. The germline V gene encodes CDR1 MGHRA and CDR2 YSYEKL. CDR3 loop: CASSQEPLGAETQYF. Here the CDR3 DNA reads TGCGCCAGCAGCCAAGAGCCTCTGGGGGCTGAGACCCAGTACTTC.

This chain connects TRBV27 to TRBJ1-1; the D gene is possibly TRBD1 (6 bases). Germline CDR1 reads MNHEY; CDR2 reads SMNVEV (reference sequence). The CDR3 has 15 residues. V was trimmed by 7 bases and J by 5 bases, leaving 20 bases between them. The CDR3 DNA follows: TGTGCCAGCACCGACAGGATGGGGATGGGAACTGAAGCTTTCTTT. This gives the protein CASTDRMGMGTEAFF.

This clonotype came up a few times. The chain employs TRBV4-1 and TRBJ2-1, with 11 nucleotides matching TRBD2. CDR1 MGHRA and CDR2 YSYEKL come from the germline V gene. This CDR3 contains 17 residues. With V trimmed by 4 bases and J by 9 bases, 14 bases remained unmatched. CDR3 residues: CASSPTPSSGGWGEQFF. The CDR3 DNA is TGCGCCAGCAGCCCCACGCCTTCTAGCGGGGGGTGGGGTGAGCAGTTCTTC.

The chain employs TRBV11-2 and TRBJ1-1, with a weak D call TRBD1 (6 bases). V lost 3 bases and J 1 base, leaving 9 bases between the germline ends. CDR1 is SGHAT, CDR2 FQNNGV, per germline. The CDR3 has 14 residues. Here the CDR3 DNA reads TGTGCCAGCAGCTTCGGGGGGGCGAACACTGAAGCTTTCTTT. This sequence encodes CASSFGGANTEAFF.

A word on this clonotype: This may arise from a read error, as a much more abundant clone is one base away. The chain employs TRBV30 and TRBJ2-7; D possibly corresponds to TRBD1 (5 bases). CDR1 GTSNPN and CDR2 SVGIG come from the germline V gene (reference sequence). The CDR3 totals 13 residues. The CDR3 spells CAWGVGRAYEQYF. The CDR3 DNA sequence: TGTGCCTGGGGTGTAGGCAGGGCCTACGAGCAGTACTTC.

The chain's CDR3 is CATSRDRSSRAYEQYF. CDR3 nucleotides: TGTGCCACCAGCAGAGACAGGTCTTCGCGCGCCTACGAGCAGTACTTC. The chain uses TRBV15 and TRBJ2-7; D is unresolved. CDR3 length equals 16 residues. V was cut by 0 bases and J by 2 bases, with 14 bases left in between. Germline V gene sequence: CDR1 LNHNV, CDR2 YYDKDF (reference sequence).

This clonotype came up many times. The chain uses TRBV7-6 and TRBJ2-3; D remains ambiguous. CDR1 is SGHVS, CDR2 FNYEAQ, per germline. The germline V and J ends were trimmed by 5 bases and 0 bases, with 9 bases remaining between them. The CDR3 contains 14 residues. CDR3 sequence (DNA): TGTGCCAGCAGCGGGGTGGATAGCACAGATACGCAGTATTTT. Its protein product is CASSGVDSTDTQYF.

This clonotype came up a few times. The chain has TRBV6-5 and TRBJ2-1; D gene ambiguous. Trimming removed 2 bases from V and 8 bases from J, with 4 bases in between. Germline V CDR1 and CDR2: MNHEY, SVGAGI. CDR3 size: 11 residues. The CDR3 nucleotides read TGTGCCAGCAGTTACGGACATGAGCAGTTCTTC. Translation: CASSYGHEQFF.

Here the CDR3 DNA reads TGCAGTGCTAGAGATAGGGACAGAACCTACGAGCAGTACTTC. Protein sequence: CSARDRDRTYEQYF. The V gene is TRBV20-1, the J gene TRBJ2-7; 7 bases agree with TRBD1. The CDR3 is 14 amino acids. V lost 0 bases to trimming and J lost 2 bases; unmatched junction nucleotides: 4. Germline V gives CDR1 DFQATT, CDR2 SNEGSKA (reference sequence).

This clonotype was picked up many times. J is TRBJ2-7 and V is TRBV5-6; 7 nucleotides agree with TRBD2. The CDR3 loop spans 14 amino acids. The V segment lost 1 base and the J segment 4 bases; nucleotides outside the gene matches: 5. CDR1 is SGHDT and CDR2 is YYEEEE in the germline V gene. As DNA, the CDR3 is TGTGCCAGCAGCTTGCGCGCGGGAGCGTACGAGCAGTACTTC. Amino acids: CASSLRAGAYEQYF.

The gene calls are TRBV28 and TRBJ2-7; TRBD2 matches at 7 bases. The germline gives CDR1 MDHEN, CDR2 SYDVKM. Unmatched junction bases numbered 12, after V lost 2 bases and J lost 2 bases. The CDR3 sequence is 17 residues long. CDR3 protein: CASSLRELAPGPYEQYF. CDR3 nucleotides: TGTGCCAGCAGTTTACGCGAACTAGCGCCAGGACCCTACGAGCAGTACTTC.

This clonotype was counted ten times or more. The J gene is TRBJ1-1, the V gene TRBV6-2 or TRBV6-3; TRBD1 matches at 12 bases. The CDR3 consists of 16 residues. In germline, CDR1 is MNHEY, CDR2 SVGEGT. Germline trimming cut 6 bases from V and 2 bases from J; bases unmatched to any gene: 7. As DNA, the CDR3 is TGTGCCAGCAGGGGACAGGGGGCGGCCCTAAACACTGAAGCTTTCTTT. As protein: CASRGQGAALNTEAFF.

The chain recombines TRBV28 with TRBJ2-1, with 11 bases matching TRBD2. Germline trimming cut 7 bases from V and 10 bases from J; bases unmatched to any gene: 12. CDR1 is MDHEN and CDR2 is SYDVKM in the germline V gene. The CDR3 contains 15 residues. Here the CDR3 DNA reads TGTGCCAGCAACGAGTTAGCGGGAGGGCCTCGCGAGCAGTTCTTC. It translates to CASNELAGGPREQFF.

Only a few counts were recorded for this clonotype. V usage is TRBV27 and J usage is TRBJ2-7, with D unclear. Germline CDR1 MNHEY, CDR2 SMNVEV (reference sequence). CDR3 length equals 13 residues. V was cut by 3 bases and J by 0 bases, with 6 bases left in between. CDR3 in amino acids: CASSFSVSYEQYF. The DNA of the CDR3 is TGTGCCAGCAGTTTCTCGGTCTCCTACGAGCAGTACTTC.

This clonotype was counted at least ten times. The rearrangement uses TRBV19 and TRBJ2-2; D ambiguous. Trimming left V 1 base short and J 6 bases short, with 9 bases between. The CDR3 runs to 14 residues. Germline V gene lookup returns CDR1 LNHDA and CDR2 SQIVND (reference sequence). CDR3 amino acids: CASSIAPAPGELFF. The CDR3 nucleotides are TGTGCCAGTAGTATAGCTCCAGCACCCGGGGAGCTGTTTTTT. The complete variable domain, with remaining parts taken from reference TRBV19 and TRBJ2-2, reads DGGITQSPKYLFRKEGQNVTLSCEQNLNHDAMYWYRQDPGQGLRLIYYSQIVNDFQKGDIAEGYSVSREKKESFPLTVTSAQKNPTAFYLCASSIAPAPGELFFGEGSRLTVL.